This T cell receptor (beta chain) was found in a study of blood T cell repertoires in COVID-19. Participants' own reports of clinical history determined their cohort assignment. Methods used by the authors: Using reference gene primer amplification, nucleated cell counts were estimated. Sequencing was performed with immunoSEQ multiplex PCR; in TCRdb, only in-frame clones are kept and a portion is missing. Clone size and V and J calls were adopted from that table, with D and trimming inferred from the DNA. The table lists 250,000 to 300,000 clones, roughly 91% of them singletons. The CDR3 covers 16 residues.

The V gene is TRBV21-1, the J gene TRBJ2-5; the D call TRBD2 from the table was never checked on the DNA. TRBV21-1 has pseudogene status. The receptor was derived from a woman aged 40 to 55 with acute COVID-19. Sequencing was done on a sample of PBMCs or T cells enriched from blood (not recorded which). As DNA, the CDR3 is TGTGCCAGCACCATGGGAGGGGCCGCCCCACAAGAGACCCAGTACTTC. Protein product: CASTMGGAAPQETQYF.